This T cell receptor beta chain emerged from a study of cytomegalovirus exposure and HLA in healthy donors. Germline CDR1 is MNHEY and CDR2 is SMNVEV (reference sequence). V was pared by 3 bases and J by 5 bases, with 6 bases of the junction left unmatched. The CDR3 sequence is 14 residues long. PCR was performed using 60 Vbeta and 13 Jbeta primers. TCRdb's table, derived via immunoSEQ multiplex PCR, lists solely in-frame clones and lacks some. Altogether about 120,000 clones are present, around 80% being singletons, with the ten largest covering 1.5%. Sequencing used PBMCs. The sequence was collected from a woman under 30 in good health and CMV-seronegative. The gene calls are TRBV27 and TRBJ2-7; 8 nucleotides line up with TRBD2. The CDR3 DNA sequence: TGTGCCAGCAGTTTTACTAGCGGTTTCGACGAGCAGTACTTC. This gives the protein CASSFTSGFDEQYF.